This is a list of T cell receptor beta chains from one sample in a study of blood T cell repertoires in COVID-19. Using immunoSEQ multiplex PCR, the repertoire was profiled, and TCRdb retains in-frame clones only, with some absent. The repertoire consists of approximately 200,000 clones, with around four fifths occurring once and the leading ten covering under 5.5%. Sequencing was carried out using peripheral blood. The receptors shown here come from a woman in her twenties or thirties with acute or convalescent COVID-19. Each CDR3 is given with its conserved first and last residue. Fields, in order: D gene, J gene, V gene, clone size, CDR3 DNA, CDR3 protein. D genes are given only for firm matches. A clone size is listed for some rows: how often the clone was seen (once, few, many), or a class if it is expanded.

D: TRBD1
J: TRBJ2-2
V: TRBV7-2
size: .
DNA: TGTGCCAGCAGCTCGGGACAGGGGGACACCGGGGAGCTGTTTTTT
CDR3: CASSSGQGDTGELFF

D: TRBD1
J: TRBJ2-3
V: TRBV12-3/TRBV12-4
size: .
DNA: TGTGCCAGCAGCCACCGACAGGGAACGCAGTATTTT
CDR3: CASSHRQGTQYF

D: .
J: TRBJ1-5
V: TRBV6-6
size: .
DNA: TGTGCCAGCAGCGCCAACAGGGTCAATCAGCCCCAGCATTTT
CDR3: CASSANRVNQPQHF

D: .
J: TRBJ2-2
V: TRBV5-4
size: once
DNA: TGTGCCAGCAGCTTGGGAGGGACTCGAAACACCGGGGAGCTGTTTTTT
CDR3: CASSLGGTRNTGELFF

D: .
J: TRBJ1-5
V: TRBV21-1
size: .
DNA: TGTGCCAGCAGCAAACCGACCCCGGGACAGGAGGGGTATAGCAATCAGCCCCAGCATTTT
CDR3: CASSKPTPGQEGYSNQPQHF

D: .
J: TRBJ1-1
V: TRBV11-2
size: .
DNA: TGTGCCAGCAGCGCCCAGGGAGGCACTGAAGCTTTCTTT
CDR3: CASSAQGGTEAFF

D: .
J: TRBJ1-2
V: TRBV16
size: .
DNA: TGTGCCAGCAGCCCTCCCTATGGCTACACCTTC
CDR3: CASSPPYGYTF

D: .
J: TRBJ1-2
V: TRBV7-9
size: .
DNA: TGTGCCAGCAGCTTACCAGGGCCTAACTATGGCTACACCTTC
CDR3: CASSLPGPNYGYTF

D: .
J: TRBJ2-1
V: TRBV30
size: .
DNA: TGTGCCTGGAGTCCCCCCTACGTCCCCTACAATGAGCAGTTCTTC
CDR3: CAWSPPYVPYNEQFF

D: TRBD2
J: TRBJ2-3
V: TRBV27
size: .
DNA: TGTGCCAGCAGTCCGAGGACTAGAAGTATGGATACGCAGTATTTT
CDR3: CASSPRTRSMDTQYF

D: TRBD1
J: TRBJ2-7
V: TRBV15
size: once
DNA: TGTGCCACCAGCAGAGATAGGGGGCCCTACGAGCAGTACTTC
CDR3: CATSRDRGPYEQYF

D: .
J: TRBJ2-7
V: TRBV20-1
size: .
DNA: TGCAGTGCTAGAGATCCCAGGGAGCAGTACTTC
CDR3: CSARDPREQYF

D: .
J: TRBJ1-2
V: TRBV30
size: .
DNA: TGTGCCTGGAGTGTACGGCAGGGAGGGACGGGAGGCTACACCTTC
CDR3: CAWSVRQGGTGGYTF

D: .
J: TRBJ1-5
V: TRBV3-1/TRBV3-2
size: .
DNA: TGTGCCAGCAGCCAGGGAGGGACCCAGCCCCAGCATTTT
CDR3: CASSQGGTQPQHF

D: TRBD2
J: TRBJ2-1
V: TRBV5-1
size: .
DNA: TGCGCCAGCAGCCCGGGGGGGCCGATACCTGAGCAGTTCTTC
CDR3: CASSPGGPIPEQFF

D: .
J: TRBJ2-2
V: TRBV27
size: .
DNA: TGTGCCAGCTGGACAGCGAACACCGGGGAGCTGTTTTTT
CDR3: CASWTANTGELFF

D: .
J: TRBJ1-4
V: TRBV4-2
size: .
DNA: TGTGCCAGCAGCCAAGGGGGGGTCACAGTGAATGAAAAACTGTTTTTT
CDR3: CASSQGGVTVNEKLFF

D: TRBD1
J: TRBJ2-7
V: TRBV12-3/TRBV12-4
size: .
DNA: TGTGCCAGCAGTTTATCGGGACAGCTAAGCTTC
CDR3: CASSLSGQLSF

D: .
J: TRBJ2-3
V: TRBV7-2
size: .
DNA: TGTGCCAGCAGCTTAGGGCTAGACAGGAGAGGTGCGGCAGATACGCAGTATTTT
CDR3: CASSLGLDRRGAADTQYF

D: .
J: TRBJ2-2
V: TRBV4-2
size: .
DNA: TGTGCCAGCAGCCAGGGGGCCATCACCGGGGAGCTGTTTTTT
CDR3: CASSQGAITGELFF

D: TRBD1
J: TRBJ1-4
V: TRBV27
size: .
DNA: TGTGCCAGCAGTTTTGCGGCAGGGGGCTCTGAAAAACTGTTTTTT
CDR3: CASSFAAGGSEKLFF

D: TRBD1
J: TRBJ1-1
V: TRBV28
size: .
DNA: TGTGCCAGCATTACTTACCGGGACAGGGGCTCCGATTGGGGAGCTTTCTTT
CDR3: CASITYRDRGSDWGAFF

D: .
J: TRBJ2-1
V: TRBV6-2/TRBV6-3
size: .
DNA: TGTGCCAGCAGTTGGGTTACGGGAGACTACAATGAGCAGTTCTTC
CDR3: CASSWVTGDYNEQFF

D: TRBD1
J: TRBJ1-4
V: TRBV2
size: .
DNA: TGTGCCAGCAGTGATCGGGGGACAGGAAATGAAAAACTGTTTTTT
CDR3: CASSDRGTGNEKLFF

D: .
J: TRBJ2-7
V: TRBV2
size: once
DNA: TGTGCCAGCAGTGATGCGGGGATCGGCCGGTGGCAGTACTTC
CDR3: CASSDAGIGRWQYF

D: .
J: TRBJ1-6
V: TRBV7-2
size: .
DNA: TGTGCCAGCAGCTCCCCGGGGTTAACCTCACCCCTCCACTTT
CDR3: CASSSPGLTSPLHF

D: TRBD2
J: TRBJ2-3
V: TRBV5-5
size: .
DNA: TGTGCCAGCAGGCCTCCTAGCGGGGGGAACACAGATACGCAGTATTTT
CDR3: CASRPPSGGNTDTQYF

D: TRBD1
J: TRBJ1-5
V: TRBV28
size: once
DNA: TGTGCCAGCAGTTCATACAGGGGGTCGGGTCAGCCCCAGCATTTT
CDR3: CASSSYRGSGQPQHF

D: TRBD2
J: TRBJ2-5
V: TRBV13
size: .
DNA: TGTGCCAGCAGCTTACGTTCTAGCGGAAGTCCTCTAGAGGAGACCCAGTACTTC
CDR3: CASSLRSSGSPLEETQYF

D: TRBD1
J: TRBJ1-1
V: TRBV4-2
size: .
DNA: TGTGCCAGCAGCCAAGACGGGACAGCCCTGGACACTGAAGCTTTCTTT
CDR3: CASSQDGTALDTEAFF

D: TRBD1
J: TRBJ1-1
V: TRBV28
size: .
DNA: TGTGCCAGCAGTTCTCCCGGGACAGGGGGCGAAGGTGAAGCTTTCTTT
CDR3: CASSSPGTGGEGEAFF

D: .
J: TRBJ1-2
V: TRBV23-1
size: .
DNA: TGCGCCAGCAGTCTAGATCTGGGATGTCAGGGAAAGTATGGCTACACCTTC
CDR3: CASSLDLGCQGKYGYTF

D: TRBD2
J: TRBJ2-1
V: TRBV6-1
size: once
DNA: TGTGCCAGCAGTGCCCTTAGCGGGAGTGTGGCGGGGCATGAGCAGTTCTTC
CDR3: CASSALSGSVAGHEQFF

D: TRBD1
J: TRBJ1-1
V: TRBV5-1
size: .
DNA: TGCGCCAGCAGCCCCGACAGGGGGCTAGCGTACACTGAAGCTTTCTTT
CDR3: CASSPDRGLAYTEAFF

D: TRBD2
J: TRBJ2-7
V: TRBV4-1
size: .
DNA: TGCGCCAGCAGATTAATGACTAGCGACTACGAGCAGTACTTC
CDR3: CASRLMTSDYEQYF

D: TRBD2
J: TRBJ2-7
V: TRBV30
size: .
DNA: TGTGCCTGGAGCGGGGGACTAGCGGGGCCCCAAAGCTCCTACGAGCAGTACTTC
CDR3: CAWSGGLAGPQSSYEQYF

D: TRBD2
J: TRBJ2-2
V: TRBV6-5
size: .
DNA: TGTGCCAGCAGTTACCTCGCGGGGGTAGGCACCGGGGAGCTGTTTTTT
CDR3: CASSYLAGVGTGELFF

D: TRBD2
J: TRBJ2-1
V: TRBV29-1
size: .
DNA: TGCAGCGTCACTCGGGGCGGGAGGGCCATTAATGAGCAGTTCTTC
CDR3: CSVTRGGRAINEQFF

D: .
J: TRBJ2-2
V: TRBV27
size: .
DNA: TGTGCCAGCAGAACAAGAGGGACCGGGGAGCTGTTTTTT
CDR3: CASRTRGTGELFF

D: .
J: TRBJ2-3
V: TRBV10-3
size: .
DNA: TGTGCCATCAGGCAACTCGGAGATACGCAGTATTTT
CDR3: CAIRQLGDTQYF

D: TRBD2
J: TRBJ2-3
V: TRBV30
size: once
DNA: TGTGCCTGGAGTGGGAGGCCGGGGGGTAGCACAGATACGCAGTATTTT
CDR3: CAWSGRPGGSTDTQYF

D: TRBD2
J: TRBJ2-2
V: TRBV27
size: .
DNA: TGTGCCAGCAGTTCCGGGACTAGGCATACCGGGGAGCTGTTTTTT
CDR3: CASSSGTRHTGELFF

D: .
J: TRBJ2-2
V: TRBV5-1
size: .
DNA: TGCGCCAGCAGCTTGGTTGGGGGGACCGGGGAGCTGTTTTTT
CDR3: CASSLVGGTGELFF

D: .
J: TRBJ2-3
V: TRBV5-6
size: few
DNA: TGTGCCAGCAGCTTGGGGGAGTCGAATACGCAGTATTTT
CDR3: CASSLGESNTQYF

D: TRBD1
J: TRBJ1-4
V: TRBV9
size: .
DNA: TGTGCCAGCAGCGTAGCTGAAGGTGGGACAGCGGGTGAAAAACTGTTTTTT
CDR3: CASSVAEGGTAGEKLFF

D: TRBD1
J: TRBJ2-5
V: TRBV28
size: once
DNA: TGTGCCAGCAGTGCGACGACAGGGTGGGAGACCCAGTACTTC
CDR3: CASSATTGWETQYF

D: TRBD1
J: TRBJ1-5
V: TRBV5-5
size: .
DNA: TGTGCCAGCAGCGAGGGACAGGTCTTGGGCAATGGCAATCAGCCCCAGCATTTT
CDR3: CASSEGQVLGNGNQPQHF

D: .
J: TRBJ2-5
V: TRBV7-9
size: .
DNA: TGTGCCAGCAGCTTAGGGGTGGGAGGCGAGACCCAGTACTTC
CDR3: CASSLGVGGETQYF

D: .
J: TRBJ1-2
V: TRBV18
size: .
DNA: TGTGCCAGCTCACCACAGGGGCTAGGTGGCTACACCTTC
CDR3: CASSPQGLGGYTF

D: .
J: TRBJ2-4
V: TRBV28
size: .
DNA: TGTGCCAGCAGTTTGACGACTGGGGGCGCGGACATTCAGTACTTC
CDR3: CASSLTTGGADIQYF

D: TRBD2
J: TRBJ2-5
V: TRBV9
size: .
DNA: TGTGCCAGCAGCGTAGCTATGGCAGGACTAGCGGGAGGACCGTATGAGACCCAGTACTTC
CDR3: CASSVAMAGLAGGPYETQYF

D: .
J: TRBJ2-1
V: TRBV19
size: once
DNA: TGTGCCAGTAGGGCGGCCCTATACAATGAGCAGTTCTTC
CDR3: CASRAALYNEQFF

D: TRBD1
J: TRBJ2-7
V: TRBV6-5
size: .
DNA: TGTGCCAGCAACGCCCCGGGACAGGGGGCGCGTGAGCAGTACTTC
CDR3: CASNAPGQGAREQYF

D: TRBD1
J: TRBJ1-2
V: TRBV28
size: few
DNA: TGTGCCAGCAGTTCTCGACAGGGGCCCAAGGTGGGCTACACCTTC
CDR3: CASSSRQGPKVGYTF

D: .
J: TRBJ1-1
V: TRBV14
size: .
DNA: TGTGCCAGCAGCCAAGATCTGGTAACGCCGGGCACTGAAGCTTTCTTT
CDR3: CASSQDLVTPGTEAFF

D: TRBD1
J: TRBJ2-7
V: TRBV14
size: .
DNA: TGTGCCAGCAGTCCCGGGACAGGGTCCTACGAGCAGTACTTC
CDR3: CASSPGTGSYEQYF

D: TRBD1
J: TRBJ2-7
V: TRBV7-9
size: .
DNA: TGTGCCAGCAGCCCGGGACAGATATACGAGCAGTACTTC
CDR3: CASSPGQIYEQYF

D: .
J: TRBJ1-1
V: TRBV6-5
size: .
DNA: TGTGCCATCGCGTGGGCGCCGAACACTGAAGCTTTCTTT
CDR3: CAIAWAPNTEAFF

D: .
J: TRBJ2-2
V: TRBV30
size: .
DNA: TGTGCCTGGTTCCGGGCAGGGGAAAGGCACACCGGGGAGCTGTTTTTT
CDR3: CAWFRAGERHTGELFF

D: TRBD1
J: TRBJ1-2
V: TRBV3-1/TRBV3-2
size: .
DNA: TGTGCCAGCAGCCCTGTCGGGACAGGGCTATATGGCTACACCTTC
CDR3: CASSPVGTGLYGYTF